The T cell receptor beta chain under discussion was sequenced for a study of cytomegalovirus exposure and HLA in healthy donors. J lost 0 bases, V lost 3 bases, and 3 bases had no gene match. This CDR3 is 16 amino acids long. Per germline, CDR1 SGHRS and CDR2 YFSETQ. Study-wide findings and caveats: Some TCR beta chains (164 of them) were listed as cytomegalovirus-associated. Published work reported that the classifier diagnosed cytomegalovirus status with high specificity and sensitivity. Later work showed greater clonal expansion in HLA-associated TCR beta chains than in equally common others.

Researchers ran the PCR with 60 Vbeta and 13 Jbeta primers. Generated by immunoSEQ multiplex PCR, the TCRdb table keeps only in-frame clones and is missing some. The table lists 100,000 to 150,000 clones, 60% to 85% of them singletons, with less than 5.5% in the top ten. Remarks on this clone: The antigen is not known.

The TCR was taken from a middle-aged man in good health and CMV-seropositive. V gene TRBV5-1 combines with J gene TRBJ2-3, with 11 bases fitting TRBD2. The specimen was PBMCs. The CDR3 loop is CASSSGTSGSTDTQYF. The CDR3 nucleotides are TGCGCCAGCAGCTCCGGGACTAGCGGAAGCACAGATACGCAGTATTTT.